This T cell receptor (beta chain) is from a study of a mutant IDH1 vaccine in newly diagnosed glioma. Study summary: First vaccine doses came 4-6 weeks after radiotherapy alone, or with temozolomide cycles. Averaging roughly 40 years of age, treated patients were around 60% male and approximately 38% female.

This clone has a single count. Its antigen remains unknown. The method was immunoSEQ multiplex PCR; TCRdb's version includes in-frame clones alone and lacks a portion of them. The sample consists of some 58,000 clones, 75% to 85% of them appearing once. Germline V gene data show CDR1 as LGHNT and CDR2 as FRNRAP. The CDR3 loop spans 15 amino acids. After removal of 6 bases from V and 1 base from J, the junction contained 7 bases not matched to a gene. Time point specified: week 35, safety follow-up. A single vaccine dose contained 300 ug of mutant IDH1 20-mer peptide, and topical imiquimod was used with it. Across weeks 1, 3, 5, 7, 11, 15, 19 and 23, patients received a vaccination each time, eight in all. New IDH1-mutant, ATRX-lost WHO grade 3 or 4 astrocytomas occurred in donors.

The chain links TRBV12-5 to TRBJ2-7, with 9 positions matching TRBD1. The TCR comes from a man in his forties with glioma. The material sequenced was PBMCs, taken from a glioma patient whose treatment included an IDH1 peptide vaccine. The CDR3, as DNA: TGTGCTAGTGGATTCCCGGGACAGGGATCCTACGAGCAGTACTTC. Translating it yields CASGFPGQGSYEQYF.